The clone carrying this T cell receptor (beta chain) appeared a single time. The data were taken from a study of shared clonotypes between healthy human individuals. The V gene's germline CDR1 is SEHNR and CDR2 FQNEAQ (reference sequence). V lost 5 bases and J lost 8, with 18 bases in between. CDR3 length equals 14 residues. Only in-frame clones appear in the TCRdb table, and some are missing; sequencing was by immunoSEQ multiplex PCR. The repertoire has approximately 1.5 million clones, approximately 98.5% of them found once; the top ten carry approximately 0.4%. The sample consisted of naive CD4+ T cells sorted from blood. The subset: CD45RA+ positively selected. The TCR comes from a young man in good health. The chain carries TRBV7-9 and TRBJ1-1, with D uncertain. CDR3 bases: TGTGCCAGCAGCCAAACGACAATACTCCGGGAAGCTTTCTTT. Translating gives CASSQTTILREAFF. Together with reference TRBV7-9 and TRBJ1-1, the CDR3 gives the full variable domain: DTGVSQNPRHKITKRGQNVTFRCDPISEHNRLYWYRQTLGQGPEFLTYFQNEAQLEKSRLLSDRFSAERPKGSFSTLEIQRTEQGDSAMYLCASSQTTILREAFFGQGTRLTVV.